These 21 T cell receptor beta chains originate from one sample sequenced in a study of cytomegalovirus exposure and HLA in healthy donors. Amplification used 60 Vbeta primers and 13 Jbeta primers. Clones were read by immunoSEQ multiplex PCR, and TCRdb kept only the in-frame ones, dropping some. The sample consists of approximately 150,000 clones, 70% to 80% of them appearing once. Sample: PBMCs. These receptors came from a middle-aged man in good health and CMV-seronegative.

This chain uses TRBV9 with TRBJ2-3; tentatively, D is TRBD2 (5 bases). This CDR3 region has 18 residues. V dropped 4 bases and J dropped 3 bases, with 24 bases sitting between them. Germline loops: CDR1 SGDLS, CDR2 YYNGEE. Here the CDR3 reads CASSLASLTRERTDTQYF. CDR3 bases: TGTGCCAGCAGCCTCGCCTCTTTAACTAGAGAGAGGACAGATACGCAGTATTTT.

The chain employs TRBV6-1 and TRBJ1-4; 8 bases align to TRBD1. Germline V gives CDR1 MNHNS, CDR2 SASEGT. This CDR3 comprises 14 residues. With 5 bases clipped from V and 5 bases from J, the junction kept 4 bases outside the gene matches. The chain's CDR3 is CASSWTGFNEKLFF. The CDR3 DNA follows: TGTGCCAGCAGTTGGACAGGGTTCAATGAAAAACTGTTTTTT.

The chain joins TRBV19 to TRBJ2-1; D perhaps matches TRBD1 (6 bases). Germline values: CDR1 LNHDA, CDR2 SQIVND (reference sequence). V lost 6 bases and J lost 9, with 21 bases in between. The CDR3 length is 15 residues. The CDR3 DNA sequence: TGTGCCAGTAGCAGACTGGGTGGGCTAGGGGGTGAGCAGTTCTTC. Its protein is CASSRLGGLGGEQFF.

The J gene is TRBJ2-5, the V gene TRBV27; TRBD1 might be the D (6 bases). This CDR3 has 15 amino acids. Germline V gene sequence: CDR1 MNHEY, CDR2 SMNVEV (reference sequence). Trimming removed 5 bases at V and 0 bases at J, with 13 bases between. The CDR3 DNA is TGTGCCAGCAGTACCCTCAGGGGCTACCAAGAGACCCAGTACTTC. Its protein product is CASSTLRGYQETQYF.

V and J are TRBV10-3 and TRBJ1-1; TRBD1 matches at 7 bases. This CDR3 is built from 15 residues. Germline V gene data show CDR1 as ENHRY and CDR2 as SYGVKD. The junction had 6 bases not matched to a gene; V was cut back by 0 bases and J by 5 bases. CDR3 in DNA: TGTGCCATCAGTGAGTCGATACAGGGGACGACTGAAGCTTTCTTT. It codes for CAISESIQGTTEAFF.

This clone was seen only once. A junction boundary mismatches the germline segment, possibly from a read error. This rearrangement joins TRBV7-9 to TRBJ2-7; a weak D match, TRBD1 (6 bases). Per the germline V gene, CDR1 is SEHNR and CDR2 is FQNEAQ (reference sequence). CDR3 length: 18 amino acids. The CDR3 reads CSSSYPQRQDWRSYEQYF. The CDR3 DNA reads TGTTCCAGCAGCTACCCTCAACGACAGGATTGGCGCTCCTACGAGCAGTACTTC.

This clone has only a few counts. The CDR3 bases are TGTGCCAGCAGCGTATTTACCGGGGGTGGCACCGGGGAGCTGTTTTTT. Encoded protein: CASSVFTGGGTGELFF. The chain joins TRBV9 to TRBJ2-2, with D tentatively TRBD2 (6 bases). The CDR3 is 16 residues long. Deletions cut 1 base from V and 4 bases from J, with 14 bases between. CDR1 is SGDLS and CDR2 is YYNGEE in the germline V gene.

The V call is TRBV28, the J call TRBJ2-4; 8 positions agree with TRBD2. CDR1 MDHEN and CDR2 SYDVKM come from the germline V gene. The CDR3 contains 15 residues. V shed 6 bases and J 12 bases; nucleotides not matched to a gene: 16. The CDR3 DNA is TGTGCCAGCAGCAGCCGGCGGGGGGTATATTTCAGTCAGTACTTC. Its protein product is CASSSRRGVYFSQYF.

This CDR3 reads CATATLADSTDTQYF. The CDR3 DNA follows: TGTGCCACCGCGACACTAGCGGACAGCACAGATACGCAGTATTTT. The chain uses TRBV28 and TRBJ2-3; 8 bases are shared with TRBD2. After removal of 10 bases from V and 0 bases from J, the junction contained 9 bases not matched to a gene. This CDR3 region has 15 residues. Looked up from germline, CDR1 is MDHEN and CDR2 is SYDVKM.

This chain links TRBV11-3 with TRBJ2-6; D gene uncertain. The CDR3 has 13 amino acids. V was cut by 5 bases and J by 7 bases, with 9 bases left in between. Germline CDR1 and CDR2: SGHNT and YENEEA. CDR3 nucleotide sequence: TGTGCCAGCAGCGCCAGCGCAGCCAACGTCCTGACTTTC. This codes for CASSASAANVLTF.

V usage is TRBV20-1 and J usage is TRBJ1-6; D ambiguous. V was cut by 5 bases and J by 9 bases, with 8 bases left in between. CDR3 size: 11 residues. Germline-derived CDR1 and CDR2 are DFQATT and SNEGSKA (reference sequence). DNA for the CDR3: TGCAGTGCTTTCGACTCTTCACCCCTCCACTTT. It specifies CSAFDSSPLHF.

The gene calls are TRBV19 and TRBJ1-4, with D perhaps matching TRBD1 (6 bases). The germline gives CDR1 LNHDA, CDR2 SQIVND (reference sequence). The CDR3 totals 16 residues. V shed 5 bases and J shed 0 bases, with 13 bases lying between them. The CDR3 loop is CASSDSRGATNEKLFF. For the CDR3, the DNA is TGTGCCAGTAGTGACTCCAGGGGTGCAACTAATGAAAAACTGTTTTTT.

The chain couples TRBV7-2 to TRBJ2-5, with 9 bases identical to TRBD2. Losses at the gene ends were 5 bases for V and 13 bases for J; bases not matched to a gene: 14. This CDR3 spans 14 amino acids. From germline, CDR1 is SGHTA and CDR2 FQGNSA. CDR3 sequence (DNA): TGTGCCAGCAGCGCTTCCCCCGGGACTAGCTGGCTGTACTTC. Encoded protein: CASSASPGTSWLYF.

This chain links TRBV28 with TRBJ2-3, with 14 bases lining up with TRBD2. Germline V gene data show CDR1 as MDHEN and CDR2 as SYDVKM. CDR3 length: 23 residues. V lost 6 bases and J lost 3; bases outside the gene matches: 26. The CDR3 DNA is TGTGCCAGCAGATCGGACAGGACATTTTTGGGACTAGCGGGAGACCTCTCTACAGATACGCAGTATTTT. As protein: CASRSDRTFLGLAGDLSTDTQYF. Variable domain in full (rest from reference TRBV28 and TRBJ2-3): DVKVTQSSRYLVKRTGEKVFLECVQDMDHENMFWYRQDPGLGLRLIYFSYDVKMKEKGDIPEGYSVSREKKERFSLILESASTNQTSMYLCASRSDRTFLGLAGDLSTDTQYFGPGTRLTVL.

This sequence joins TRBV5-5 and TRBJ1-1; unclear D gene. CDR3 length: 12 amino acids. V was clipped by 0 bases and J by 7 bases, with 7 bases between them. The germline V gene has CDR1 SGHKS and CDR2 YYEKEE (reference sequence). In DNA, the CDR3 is TGTGCCAGCAGCTTGGAACAGAATGAAGCTTTCTTT. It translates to CASSLEQNEAFF.

The CDR3 here is CASSQTGVDTQYF. CDR3 coding DNA: TGTGCCAGCAGCCAAACAGGGGTAGATACGCAGTATTTT. V gene TRBV2 combines with J gene TRBJ2-3; 7 nucleotides agree with TRBD1. The trim removed 6 bases at V and 5 bases at J, leaving 5 bases unmatched. This CDR3 region has 13 residues. Germline lookup yields CDR1 SNHLY and CDR2 FYNNEI.

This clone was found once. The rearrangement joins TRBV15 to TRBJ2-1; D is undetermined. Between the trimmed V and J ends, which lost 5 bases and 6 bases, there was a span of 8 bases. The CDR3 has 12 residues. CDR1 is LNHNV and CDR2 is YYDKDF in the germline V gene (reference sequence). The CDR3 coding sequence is TGTGCCACCAGCCCAGGTTCCAATGAGCAGTTCTTC. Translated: CATSPGSNEQFF.

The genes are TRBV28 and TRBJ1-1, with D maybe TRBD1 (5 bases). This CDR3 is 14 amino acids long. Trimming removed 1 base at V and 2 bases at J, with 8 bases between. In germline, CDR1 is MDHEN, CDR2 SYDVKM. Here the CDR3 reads CASSLSGQNTEAFF. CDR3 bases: TGTGCCAGCAGTTTATCAGGGCAAAACACTGAAGCTTTCTTT.

CDR3 amino acids: CASSPRVGIGYEQYF. CDR3 bases: TGTGCCAGCAGTCCCAGGGTAGGGATAGGCTACGAGCAGTACTTC. The J gene is TRBJ2-7, the V gene TRBV6-5, with a possible D match to TRBD1 (5 bases). The CDR3 runs to 15 residues. Germline CDR1 reads MNHEY; CDR2 reads SVGAGI. V was cut by 5 bases and J by 3 bases, with 17 bases left in between.

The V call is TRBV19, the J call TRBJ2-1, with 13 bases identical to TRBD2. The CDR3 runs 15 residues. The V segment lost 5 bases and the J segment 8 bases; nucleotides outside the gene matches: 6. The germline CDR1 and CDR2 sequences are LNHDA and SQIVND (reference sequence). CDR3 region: CASSVRLAGGDEQFF. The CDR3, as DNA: TGTGCCAGTAGTGTGAGACTAGCGGGAGGCGATGAGCAGTTCTTC.

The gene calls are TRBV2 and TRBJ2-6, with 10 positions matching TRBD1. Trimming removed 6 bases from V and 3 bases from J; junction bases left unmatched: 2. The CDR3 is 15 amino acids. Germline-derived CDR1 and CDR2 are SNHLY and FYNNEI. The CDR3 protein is CASSDRGLGANVLTF. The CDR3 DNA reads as TGTGCCAGCAGCGACAGGGGGCTTGGGGCCAACGTCCTGACTTTC. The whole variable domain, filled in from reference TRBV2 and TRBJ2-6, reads EPEVTQTPSHQVTQMGQEVILRCVPISNHLYFYWYRQILGQKVEFLVSFYNNEISEKSEIFDDQFSVERPDGSNFTLKIRSTKLEDSAMYFCASSDRGLGANVLTFGAGSRLTVL.